A selection of T cell receptor beta chains follows, all from one sample in a study of T cell changes during pregnancy in multiple sclerosis. Sequencing used immunoSEQ multiplex PCR; TCRdb keeps in-frame clones, though not all of them. Of 45,000 to 60,000 clones in the sample, around 90% were seen once. The sample was peripheral blood, taken after pregnancy. The receptor set was obtained from a female donor in good health, enrolled as a control in a pregnancy study. The CDR3 runs from the conserved cysteine through the conserved F or W. The D gene is left open where the match is weak. Clone sizes are given selectively: once, few, many, or a class where the clone is expanded.

cdr3_aa	cdr3_nt	d_call	j_call	cdr3_length	v_call	clone_size
CASSPRTASTEAFF	TGTGCCAGCAGCCCTCGGACAGCCTCCACTGAAGCTTTCTTT	NA	TRBJ1-1	14	TRBV9	NA
CASSLAGTYEQYF	TGTGCCAGCAGCCTCGCCGGTACCTACGAGCAGTACTTC	NA	TRBJ2-7	13	TRBV7-7	NA
CASSSGTSGGTDTQYF	TGCGCCAGCAGCTCCGGGACTAGCGGGGGCACAGATACGCAGTATTTT	TRBD2	TRBJ2-3	16	TRBV5-1	NA
CASSLTSRQGGLSGYTF	TGTGCCAGCAGCTTAACCTCCCGACAGGGGGGTCTGAGTGGCTACACCTTC	TRBD1	TRBJ1-2	17	TRBV7-9	NA
CASSPNPLDTGAFYPYSNQPQHF	TGTGCCAGCAGCCCCAACCCTTTAGATACAGGGGCCTTCTACCCTTATAGCAATCAGCCCCAGCATTTT	TRBD1	TRBJ1-5	23	TRBV2	NA
CASSRTDSYEQYF	TGTGCCAGCAGCCGGACAGATTCCTACGAGCAGTACTTC	NA	TRBJ2-7	13	TRBV6-5	NA
CASSDRLTDTQYF	TGTGCCAGCAGCGACAGGCTAACAGATACGCAGTATTTT	NA	TRBJ2-3	13	TRBV6-5	NA
CASSLAGGGDTEAFF	TGCGCCAGCAGCTTGGCAGGCGGAGGGGACACTGAAGCTTTCTTT	NA	TRBJ1-1	15	TRBV5-1	NA
CASSWMLAEETQYF	TGTGCCAGCAGCTGGATGCTAGCGGAAGAGACCCAGTACTTC	TRBD2	TRBJ2-5	14	TRBV11-2	NA
CASSWTPGYGYTF	TGTGCCAGCAGTTGGACACCCGGTTACGGCTACACCTTC	NA	TRBJ1-2	13	TRBV7-9	NA
CASRELPLSGNTIYF	TGTGCCAGCAGGGAGTTGCCCTTATCTGGAAACACCATATATTTT	NA	TRBJ1-3	15	TRBV6-1	NA
CASSSGLSYNEQFF	TGTGCCAGCAGCTCGGGACTTTCCTACAATGAGCAGTTCTTC	NA	TRBJ2-1	14	TRBV7-2	NA
CASSRPAGGQETQYF	TGTGCCAGCAGCCGACCAGCGGGAGGGCAAGAGACCCAGTACTTC	TRBD2	TRBJ2-5	15	TRBV9	NA
CASSWEREHNEQFF	TGTGCCAGCAGCTGGGAGCGGGAACACAATGAGCAGTTCTTC	TRBD2	TRBJ2-1	14	TRBV7-2	NA
CASSISPYYAYEQYF	TGTGCCAGTAGTATATCTCCTTACTACGCCTACGAGCAGTACTTC	NA	TRBJ2-7	15	TRBV19	once
CASSEAYRFNQETQYF	TGTGCCAGCAGCGAGGCCTACAGGTTCAACCAAGAGACCCAGTACTTC	NA	TRBJ2-5	16	TRBV9	NA
CASSLQNRGSRYEQYF	TGCGCCAGCAGCTTACAGAACAGGGGATCGCGCTACGAGCAGTACTTC	TRBD1	TRBJ2-7	16	TRBV5-1	NA
CASSLALRGQERTTGAKADTQYF	TGCGCCAGCAGCTTGGCTCTTCGAGGTCAAGAGCGCACGACAGGGGCGAAGGCAGATACGCAGTATTTT	TRBD1	TRBJ2-3	23	TRBV5-1	NA
CASSESGGIWPQHF	TGTGCCAGCAGTGAAAGCGGGGGTATTTGGCCCCAGCATTTT	NA	TRBJ1-5	14	TRBV25-1	once
CASSPLAGGNYEQYF	TGTGCCAGTAGTCCCCTAGCGGGAGGTAACTACGAGCAGTACTTC	TRBD2	TRBJ2-7	15	TRBV19	NA
CASSQGDYGYTF	TGTGCCAGCAGCCAAGGGGACTATGGCTACACCTTC	NA	TRBJ1-2	12	TRBV7-2	NA
CASSSDLGDGANVLTF	TGTGCCAGCAGCTCAGACCTCGGGGATGGGGCCAACGTCCTGACTTTC	NA	TRBJ2-6	16	TRBV4-2	NA
CASSAPGQGYGYTF	TGTGCCAGCAGTGCGCCGGGACAGGGCTATGGCTACACCTTC	TRBD1	TRBJ1-2	14	TRBV6-5	once
CASSFALGGFTDTQYF	TGTGCCAGCAGCTTCGCCCTTGGCGGCTTCACAGATACGCAGTATTTT	NA	TRBJ2-3	16	TRBV11-2	NA
CASSLWPDGYTF	TGTGCCAGCAGCTTGTGGCCCGATGGCTACACCTTC	NA	TRBJ1-2	12	TRBV5-4	NA
CASSQGTSSYNEQFF	TGCGCCAGCAGCCAAGGGACTAGCTCCTACAATGAGCAGTTCTTC	TRBD2	TRBJ2-1	15	TRBV4-3	NA
CASSPGQGSYEQYF	TGCGCCAGCAGCCCCGGACAGGGGAGCTACGAGCAGTACTTC	TRBD1	TRBJ2-7	14	TRBV5-1	NA
CASNRGRGTEAFF	TGTGCCAGTAACAGGGGGCGAGGAACTGAAGCTTTCTTT	TRBD1	TRBJ1-1	13	TRBV4-2	once
CASSDTGTGNNSPLHF	TGCGCCAGCAGCGATACGGGGACAGGGAATAATTCACCCCTCCACTTT	TRBD1	TRBJ1-6	16	TRBV5-1	NA
CASSPVDGSSYEQYF	TGCGCCAGCAGCCCTGTAGACGGGAGCTCCTACGAGCAGTACTTC	NA	TRBJ2-7	15	TRBV5-1	once
CAWSLPGSKNIQYF	TGTGCCTGGAGTTTACCGGGGTCCAAAAACATTCAGTACTTC	NA	TRBJ2-4	14	TRBV30	NA
CASSVDRVEAAFF	TGTGCCAGCAGTGTCGACAGAGTTGAAGCAGCTTTCTTT	NA	TRBJ1-1	13	TRBV9	NA
CASSYVLAGGEQYF	TGTGCCAGCAGTTACGTACTAGCGGGAGGCGAGCAGTACTTC	TRBD2	TRBJ2-7	14	TRBV6-5	once
CASTLQTGQHGYTF	TGCGCCAGCACCCTTCAGACAGGGCAGCATGGCTACACCTTC	TRBD1	TRBJ1-2	14	TRBV5-1	NA
CATSRDRGTDYEQYF	TGTGCCACCAGCAGAGATCGCGGGACGGATTACGAGCAGTACTTC	NA	TRBJ2-7	15	TRBV15	NA
CASSLDPGQDTGELFF	TGTGCTAGCAGCTTAGATCCGGGACAGGACACCGGGGAGCTGTTTTTT	TRBD1	TRBJ2-2	16	TRBV7-7	NA
CASSFPSGTFYEQYF	TGTGCCAGCAGTTTCCCCTCGGGGACTTTCTACGAGCAGTACTTC	NA	TRBJ2-7	15	TRBV28	NA
CASSYRDRDTEAFF	TGTGCCAGCAGCTACCGGGACAGGGACACTGAAGCTTTCTTT	TRBD1	TRBJ1-1	14	TRBV9	few
CASSLGVGRPDTQYF	TGTGCCAGCAGCTTAGGTGTGGGGAGGCCAGATACGCAGTATTTT	NA	TRBJ2-3	15	TRBV7-9	once
CASSLDGGATDTQYF	TGCGCCAGCAGCTTGGACGGGGGGGCCACAGATACGCAGTATTTT	TRBD2	TRBJ2-3	15	TRBV5-1	NA
CASSPGTGFYEQYF	TGTGCCAGCAGCCCCGGGACAGGTTTTTACGAGCAGTACTTC	TRBD1	TRBJ2-7	14	TRBV5-6	NA
CASSPQETQYF	TGTGCCAGCAGCCCGCAAGAGACCCAGTACTTC	NA	TRBJ2-5	11	TRBV7-6	NA
CASSANYRVQETQYF	TGCGCCAGCAGCGCGAACTACAGGGTACAAGAGACCCAGTACTTC	NA	TRBJ2-5	15	TRBV5-1	NA
CASGVEGMNTEAFF	TGCGCCAGCGGCGTCGAGGGCATGAACACTGAAGCTTTCTTT	NA	TRBJ1-1	14	TRBV5-1	NA
CASSLTGQGREQYF	TGTGCCAGCAGCCTGACGGGACAGGGACGCGAGCAGTACTTC	TRBD1	TRBJ2-7	14	TRBV5-4	NA
CASSTRGEGPDYGYTF	TGTGCCAGCAGCACCCGGGGGGAAGGGCCCGACTATGGCTACACCTTC	NA	TRBJ1-2	16	TRBV21-1	NA
CASRDSNLKQYF	TGTGCCAGCAGGGACAGTAATTTGAAGCAGTACTTC	NA	TRBJ2-7	12	TRBV6-1	NA
CASSMGPAGGQPQHF	TGTGCCAGTAGTATGGGGCCCGCCGGTGGTCAGCCCCAGCATTTT	NA	TRBJ1-5	15	TRBV19	once